This T cell receptor (beta chain) was recovered during a study of T cell responses to AZD1222 COVID-19 vaccine (dated by TCRdb to about 2021). Study-wide context: TCR sequencing was performed for 230 to 250 trial participants, of whom about 200 were given two doses of AZD1222 and about 25 were given two doses of MenACWY control vaccine. Trial participants were enrolled by age into 18-55, 56-69 and 70-plus year subgroups, with about 150, 28 and 57 TCR-sequenced participants respectively. Summary of the overall study and its limitations: Conclusions about previously exposed vaccinees are limited, since just six AZD1222 recipients were seropositive for SARS-CoV-2 at baseline. Because no day 14 peak-response samples were available, the repertoires could be characterized only after the peak T cell response. Spike-specific TCR breadth and depth rose significantly after two AZD1222 doses compared with day 0 and with MenACWY recipients. Vaccine-associated CD4 TCRs spanned the whole spike protein, with dominant responses in regions 160-218 and 743-854. Most participants were white British and females outnumbered males, and the authors suggested that clonal diversity may have been underestimated. Reportedly, close to half of the unique spike-specific TCRs recognized epitopes lying outside the regions that are mutated in the B.1.351 and B.1.1.7 variants. In the small 56-69-year group, the increase in depth fell short of significance, most likely because of low power.

V and J are truncated by 3 bases and 1 base respectively, leaving an intervening sequence of 3 bases. Reading the germline V gene gives CDR1 MDHEN and CDR2 SYDVKM. Including the terminal cysteine and phenylalanine, the CDR3 comprises 12 residues. Just CDR3 DNA is preserved here, 36 bases in frame from base 1. The CDR3 regions of human TCRbeta chains were analyzed by immunosequencing. As for how the authors treated the data: TCRs in the repertoires were compared against a reference library of SARS-CoV-2-specific TCRs that had been generated with the MIRA antigen-specificity platform. Breadth meant the fraction of unique TCRs that were SARS-CoV-2-associated, whereas depth meant the fraction of total T cells that were SARS-CoV-2-associated. Each spike-specific TCR was assigned to its reactive spike region and to a CD4 or CD8 class using the MIRA data. Log10-transformed breadth and depth values were compared by one-way ANOVA with Sidak's multiple comparisons tests. Here the immuneACCESS table is served through TCRdb, limited to in-frame sequences with V and J called. Missing clones are a known gap in these copies; in checked studies unresolved V genes cover under half, and the rest lacks a known reason. V and J calls and clone size are copied from that table; D and trimming were computed from the DNA. Recorded for this sample are about 83,000 clones; around 90% of them occurred a single time. The ten most abundant clones make up 28% of the sample.

For this clone: Its antigen is still unknown. Base qualities are not recorded, but no much larger clone differs from it by a single base.

Interpreted using the paper, the time point label stands for: about 28 days (+/-7) after the second vaccine dose. Because spike-specific TCR depth and breadth did not differ between the two schedules, AZD1222 recipients who got a second dose at roughly 4 weeks were pooled with those who got a second dose at roughly 12 weeks. The vaccinee samples were drawn from two UK trials, COV001 and COV002, one of which was a single-blind randomized controlled phase 2/3 trial testing AZD1222 (ChAdOx1 nCoV-19) in healthy adults. For TCRbeta chain sequencing, PBMC samples from trial participants were taken at day 0 and at day 28 after the second dose.

The sequencing here drew on peripheral blood, taken 28 days after the second AZD1222 dose. This receptor chain uses TRBV28 and TRBJ2-5, with an unclear D gene assignment. The receptor's source is an adult who received the AZD1222 COVID-19 vaccine. The CDR3 protein sequence reads: CASSFFQETQYF. The base sequence is TGTGCCAGCAGTTTTTTCCAAGAGACCCAGTACTTC.